This T cell receptor beta chain came from a study of blood T cell repertoires in COVID-19. V shed 2 bases, J shed 10 bases, and the junction held 9 bases outside the gene matches. The CDR3 extends over 14 amino acids. Germline V gene sequence: CDR1 MNHEY, CDR2 SVGAGI. Using immunoSEQ multiplex PCR, the repertoire was profiled, and TCRdb retains in-frame clones only, with some absent. The sample includes roughly 290,000 clones, around nine tenths of them seen just once. V is TRBV6-5 and J is TRBJ1-1; 8 bases line up with TRBD1. The receptor comes from a woman aged 40 to 50 who had recovered from COVID-19. The sequenced sample consisted of PBMCs or T cells enriched from blood (not recorded which). The CDR3 here is CASSYETGVVAAFF. CDR3 DNA sequence: TGTGCCAGCAGTTACGAGACAGGGGTTGTGGCAGCTTTCTTT.